The T cell receptor (beta chain) under discussion was sequenced for a study of T cells in localized non-small cell lung cancer. Study-wide results and limits: When the top 100 tumor clones were examined, a median around 58 of them also appeared in the adjacent lung, which was paired and uninvolved. Prolonged overall survival went with higher T cell density in the blood.

TCRdb keeps only in-frame clones here, not all; method: immunoSEQ multiplex PCR. This table holds about 79,000 clones, 84% found once. J lost 4 bases, V lost 6 bases, and 4 bases had no gene match. Germline V gives CDR1 MNHNS, CDR2 SASEGT. This CDR3 contains 14 residues. With respect to this clone: The antigen remains unidentified.

Here the sequenced sample was peripheral blood, taken before any cancer treatment. The chain has TRBV6-1 and TRBJ2-2, with 8 positions matching TRBD2. The source of this sequence is a female donor over 55 with stage I lung adenocarcinoma. CDR3 sequence (DNA): TGTGCCAGCAGAGCGGGAGTCACCACCGGGGAGCTGTTTTTT. Translation: CASRAGVTTGELFF.